Listed here are 6 T cell receptor beta chains from one sample, sequenced in a study of blood T cell repertoires in COVID-19. TCRdb keeps only in-frame clones here, not all; method: immunoSEQ multiplex PCR. The sample lists some 120,000 clones, around 87% occurring once. Sequencing used peripheral blood. The origin of the receptors is a woman aged 55-70 years with acute or convalescent COVID-19.

J is TRBJ1-2 and V is TRBV3-1 (or the pseudogene TRBV3-2); 10 nucleotides align to TRBD1. The V gene end was trimmed by 3 bases and the J gene end by 7 bases; junction bases not matched to a gene: 5. Germline loops: CDR1 LGHDT, CDR2 YNNKEL (reference sequence). This CDR3 spans 14 amino acids. The CDR3 sequence is CASSQFRDRGGYTF. In nucleotides, the CDR3 is TGTGCCAGCAGCCAGTTCCGGGACAGGGGTGGCTACACCTTC.

This rearrangement joins TRBV19 to TRBJ1-1; the D gene is possibly TRBD1 (5 bases). CDR1 and CDR2 from the germline V gene are LNHDA and SQIVND (reference sequence). The CDR3 length is 14 residues. V was cut by 6 bases and J by 6 bases, with 17 bases left in between. The CDR3 bases are TGTGCCAGTAGCTCCGGGGGAGGAGGATCTGAAGCTTTCTTT. Translation: CASSSGGGGSEAFF.

The CDR3 spells CASTPVRGDGVRNSPLHF. The CDR3 DNA reads as TGTGCCAGTACCCCGGTGCGGGGAGACGGGGTGAGGAATTCACCCCTCCACTTT. V gene TRBV19 combines with J gene TRBJ1-6, with no clear D. Germline V CDR1 and CDR2: LNHDA, SQIVND (reference sequence). V lost 7 bases, J lost 7 bases, and 26 bases lay in between. CDR3 size: 18 residues. Variable domain in full (rest from reference TRBV19 and TRBJ1-6): DGGITQSPKYLFRKEGQNVTLSCEQNLNHDAMYWYRQDPGQGLRLIYYSQIVNDFQKGDIAEGYSVSREKKESFPLTVTSAQKNPTAFYLCASTPVRGDGVRNSPLHFGNGTRLTVT.

The chain uses TRBV5-8 and TRBJ1-1; D not certain. Looked up from germline, CDR1 is SGHTS and CDR2 is YDEGEE. The CDR3 sequence is 12 residues long. With 4 bases removed from V and 7 bases from J, the gap between germline ends came to 11 bases. This CDR3 is CASSPVTSEAFF. CDR3 bases: TGTGCCAGCAGCCCTGTTACAAGTGAAGCTTTCTTT. Full variable domain (remainder filled in from reference TRBV5-8 and TRBJ1-1): EAGVTQSPTHLIKTRGQQATLRCSPISGHTSVYWYQQALGLGLQFLLWYDEGEERNRGNFPPRFSGRQFPNYSSELNVNALELEDSALYLCASSPVTSEAFFGQGTRLTVV.

V usage is TRBV28 and J usage is TRBJ2-1; TRBD2 aligns across 7 bases. This CDR3 region has 15 residues. The trim removed 2 bases at V and 6 bases at J, leaving 7 bases unmatched. Germline V gives CDR1 MDHEN, CDR2 SYDVKM. This chain's CDR3 is CASSLETSPSNEQFF. In DNA form, the CDR3 reads TGTGCCAGCAGTTTAGAGACTAGCCCCTCCAATGAGCAGTTCTTC.

The CDR3 DNA is TGTGCCAGCAGCGTAGGACAGGGAGGCAATCAGCCCCAGCATTTT. Amino acid sequence: CASSVGQGGNQPQHF. This chain uses TRBV7-8 with TRBJ1-5; 8 positions agree with TRBD1. CDR3 length: 15 amino acids. J lost 2 bases, V lost 5 bases, and 5 bases had no gene match. Germline V lookup: CDR1 SGHVS, CDR2 FQNEAQ.